Each of the 22 T cell receptor beta chains below was sequenced from the same sample in a study of blood T cell repertoires in COVID-19. Using immunoSEQ multiplex PCR, the repertoire was profiled, and TCRdb retains in-frame clones only, with some absent. This table holds 130,000 or so clones, about 79% found once. The specimen sequenced was peripheral blood. The receptors here all came from a woman aged 80 or older with acute or convalescent COVID-19.

The V call is TRBV6-6, the J call TRBJ1-2; 7 nucleotides line up with TRBD1. J gave up 8 bases and V 6 bases, and 6 bases lay outside the gene matches. This CDR3 comprises 12 residues. The germline V gene encodes CDR1 MNHNY and CDR2 SVGAGI (reference sequence). The CDR3 DNA sequence: TGTGCCAGCAGCCCGACAGGGAGCGGCTACACCTTC. Protein sequence: CASSPTGSGYTF.

The chain joins TRBV7-2 to TRBJ2-7; 8 nucleotides align to TRBD1. CDR1 is SGHTA and CDR2 is FQGNSA in the germline V gene. The CDR3 is 17 amino acids. V was clipped by 6 bases and J by 1 base; unmatched bases: 14. The CDR3 region is CASSRTQTGAYSYEQYF. The CDR3 DNA reads as TGTGCCAGCAGTAGGACCCAGACAGGGGCGTATTCCTACGAGCAGTACTTC.

The table lists this clone with a few counts. The chain couples TRBV7-9 to TRBJ1-2; D remains ambiguous. The CDR3 consists of 15 residues. Germline values: CDR1 SEHNR, CDR2 FQNEAQ (reference sequence). V was shortened by 5 bases and J by 1 base, with 14 bases between the two germline ends. CDR3 amino acids: CASSPMAGINYGYTF. DNA of the CDR3: TGTGCCAGCAGCCCCATGGCAGGTATTAACTATGGCTACACCTTC.

J is TRBJ1-1 and V is TRBV6-2 or TRBV6-3; D might be TRBD1 (6 bases). The germline V gene encodes CDR1 MNHEY and CDR2 SVGEGT. V dropped 6 bases and J dropped 4 bases, with 18 bases sitting between them. This CDR3 region has 15 residues. As DNA, the CDR3 is TGTGCCAGCAGCTTCGGACAGTGGGGTACCACTGAAGCTTTCTTT. This encodes CASSFGQWGTTEAFF.

The rearrangement joins TRBV14 to TRBJ1-1, with 8 bases matching TRBD1. Looked up from germline, CDR1 is SGHDN and CDR2 is FVKESK. The CDR3 totals 15 residues. V lost 4 bases, J lost 2 bases, and 6 bases stayed unmatched. The CDR3 DNA follows: TGTGCCAGCAGCCCGCACAGGGGGGGCAACACTGAAGCTTTCTTT. Its protein product is CASSPHRGGNTEAFF.

The genes are TRBV6-2 or TRBV6-3 and TRBJ1-4; D remains unclear. The CDR3 covers 12 residues. V lost 7 bases to trimming and J lost 7 bases, with 10 bases between them. Germline lookup yields CDR1 MNHEY and CDR2 SVGEGT. CDR3 in amino acids: CASTPGGEKLFF. The CDR3 region has the DNA TGTGCCAGCACCCCGGGAGGTGAAAAACTGTTTTTT.

This clone was seen a handful of times. The V and J genes are TRBV5-1 and TRBJ1-2; a weak D match, TRBD1 (5 bases). Germline CDR1 SGHRS, CDR2 YFSETQ. This CDR3 region has 15 residues. V lost 3 bases and J 8 bases, leaving 20 bases between the germline ends. The CDR3 sequence is CASSSLQRGSRGYTF. The CDR3 DNA follows: TGCGCCAGCAGCTCCCTACAACGGGGGAGCAGGGGCTACACCTTC. Combining the CDR3 with reference TRBV5-1 and TRBJ1-2 gives the whole variable domain KAGVTQTPRYLIKTRGQQVTLSCSPISGHRSVSWYQQTPGQGLQFLFEYFSETQRNKGNFPGRFSGRQFSNSRSEMNVSTLELGDSALYLCASSSLQRGSRGYTFGSGTRLTVV.

The chain couples TRBV7-8 to TRBJ1-2, with no clear D. This CDR3 has 15 residues. Germline lookup yields CDR1 SGHVS and CDR2 FQNEAQ. V lost 5 bases to trimming and J lost 5 bases, with 18 bases between them. The CDR3 bases are TGTGCCAGCAGCCCCTTGGTGGGGAGAGGGTATGGCTACACCTTC. Translated: CASSPLVGRGYGYTF.

The rearrangement links TRBV21-1 to TRBJ2-2; the table's D call TRBD2 went unverified against the DNA. TRBV21-1 is a documented pseudogene. The CDR3 runs to 17 residues. The CDR3 coding sequence is TGTGCCAGCAGCGAAAGCCACGATCAACTGGACACCGGGGAGCTGTTTTTT. It encodes CASSESHDQLDTGELFF.

This sequence joins TRBV7-9 and TRBJ2-1; 12 nucleotides match TRBD2. The trim removed 5 bases at V and 8 bases at J, leaving 7 bases unmatched. The germline V gene encodes CDR1 SEHNR and CDR2 FQNEAQ (reference sequence). The CDR3 length is 15 residues. CDR3 DNA sequence: TGTGCCAGCAGCCCCCCTAGCGGGGGGGGCTATGAGCAGTTCTTC. It is translated as CASSPPSGGGYEQFF.

This sequence joins TRBV9 and TRBJ2-2; D gene unclear. Deletions cut 9 bases from V and 3 bases from J, with 9 bases between. Germline CDR1 is SGDLS and CDR2 is YYNGEE. The CDR3 has 12 amino acids. The CDR3 region is CATTKDTGELFF. Written as DNA, the CDR3 is TGTGCCACTACTAAGGACACCGGGGAGCTGTTTTTT. The full variable domain, with the rest looked up from reference TRBV9 and TRBJ2-2, is DSGVTQTPKHLITATGQRVTLRCSPRSGDLSVYWYQQSLDQGLQFLIQYYNGEERAKGNILERFSAQQFPDLHSELNLSSLELGDSALYFCATTKDTGELFFGEGSRLTVL.

The CDR3 loop is CASTRGGADYGYTF. In nucleotides, the CDR3 is TGTGCCAGCACCCGGGGAGGGGCCGACTATGGCTACACCTTC. The chain carries TRBV6-5 and TRBJ1-2; tentatively, D is TRBD1 (5 bases). The CDR3 has 14 residues. CDR1 and CDR2 from the germline V gene are MNHEY and SVGAGI. The V end lost 7 bases, the J end lost 3 bases, and 15 bases lay between the germline ends.

The genes are TRBV20-1 and TRBJ2-4; 7 bases map to TRBD2. CDR3 length equals 11 residues. V was clipped by 6 bases and J by 10 bases; unmatched bases: 6. The germline V gene has CDR1 DFQATT and CDR2 SNEGSKA (reference sequence). CDR3 sequence: CSAPQGGIQYF. The CDR3 DNA follows: TGCAGTGCCCCCCAGGGAGGGATTCAGTACTTC.

The genes are TRBV29-1 and TRBJ2-1; D perhaps matches TRBD1 (6 bases). The germline CDR1 and CDR2 sequences are SQVTM and ANQGSEA. The CDR3 is 13 residues long. V dropped 5 bases and J dropped 6 bases, with 14 bases sitting between them. CDR3 nucleotides: TGCAGCGTTAGGTACAGGGCCGGCAATGAGCAGTTCTTC. Amino acid sequence: CSVRYRAGNEQFF.

This chain uses TRBV7-3 with TRBJ1-1, with unresolved D. The CDR3 extends over 13 amino acids. Trimming removed 5 bases from V and 2 bases from J, with 9 bases in between. Germline V CDR1 and CDR2: SGHTA, FQGTGA. CDR3 region: CASSAQSNTEAFF. CDR3 DNA sequence: TGTGCCAGCAGCGCACAGAGTAACACTGAAGCTTTCTTT.

This sequence joins TRBV7-8 and TRBJ2-1; 10 positions agree with TRBD2. CDR3 length equals 14 residues. Losses at the gene ends were 5 bases for V and 3 bases for J; bases not matched to a gene: 1. The germline V gene encodes CDR1 SGHVS and CDR2 FQNEAQ. CDR3 loop: CASSPSGGYNEQFF. The CDR3 DNA reads as TGTGCCAGCAGCCCTAGCGGGGGCTACAATGAGCAGTTCTTC.

The J gene is TRBJ1-2, the V gene TRBV5-6, with D maybe TRBD1 (6 bases). Trimming left V 0 bases short and J 4 bases short, with 16 bases between. There are 16 residues in the CDR3. Germline lookup yields CDR1 SGHDT and CDR2 YYEEEE. DNA for the CDR3: TGTGCCAGCAGCTTGGATACAGGGAGGGTGTCCTATGGCTACACCTTC. Amino acids: CASSLDTGRVSYGYTF.

About this clone itself: Other DNA sequences in this sample translate to the same CDR3. This chain connects TRBV7-2 to TRBJ2-6; no definite D call. The CDR3 runs 13 residues. The germline V gene has CDR1 SGHTA and CDR2 FQGNSA. Trimming took 5 bases from V and 1 from J, leaving 3 bases between them. The CDR3 nucleotides read TGTGCCAGCAGCCAATCTGGGGCCAACGTCCTGACTTTC. Translation: CASSQSGANVLTF. The entire variable domain, with the rest obtained from reference TRBV7-2 and TRBJ2-6, is as follows: GAGVSQSPSNKVTEKGKDVELRCDPISGHTALYWYRQSLGQGLEFLIYFQGNSAPDKSGLPSDRFSAERTGGSVSTLTIQRTQQEDSAVYLCASSQSGANVLTFGAGSRLTVL.

The rearrangement uses TRBV30 and TRBJ2-7; D remains ambiguous. The CDR3 sequence is 13 residues long. CDR1 GTSNPN and CDR2 SVGIG come from the germline V gene (reference sequence). V lost 3 bases, J lost 0 bases, and 9 bases lay in between. The DNA for the CDR3 is TGTGCCTGGAGGAAGGAGAGCTCCTACGAGCAGTACTTC. Translation: CAWRKESSYEQYF.

This chain uses TRBV2 with TRBJ2-3; 11 bases align to TRBD2. Germline V lookup: CDR1 SNHLY, CDR2 FYNNEI. CDR3 length: 15 amino acids. Germline trimming cut 8 bases from V and 2 bases from J; bases unmatched to any gene: 6. The DNA for the CDR3 is TGTGCCAGCGTCAGACTAGCGGGAAACACAGATACGCAGTATTTT. Amino acids: CASVRLAGNTDTQYF.

The rearrangement links TRBV5-6 to TRBJ1-5; no firm D call. Trimming pared 0 bases from V and 7 bases from J, leaving 14 bases between. Germline V gene lookup returns CDR1 SGHDT and CDR2 YYEEEE. There are 15 residues in the CDR3. The CDR3 reads CASSLGPNYNQPQHF. CDR3 bases: TGTGCCAGCAGCTTGGGTCCGAACTACAACCAGCCCCAGCATTTT. The whole variable domain, filled in from reference TRBV5-6 and TRBJ1-5, reads DAGVTQSPTHLIKTRGQQVTLRCSPKSGHDTVSWYQQALGQGPQFIFQYYEEEERQRGNFPDRFSGHQFPNYSSELNVNALLLGDSALYLCASSLGPNYNQPQHFGDGTRLSIL.

The rearrangement links TRBV30 to TRBJ1-1; TRBD1 agrees at 7 bases. CDR1 is GTSNPN and CDR2 is SVGIG in the germline V gene (reference sequence). The CDR3 has 16 residues. Trimming at V came to 3 bases and at J to 1 base, leaving 11 bases not matched to a gene. DNA of the CDR3: TGTGCCTGGAGGAGAGCCCGGACAGGAACGAACACTGAAGCTTTCTTT. Its protein product is CAWRRARTGTNTEAFF.